Each of the 17 T cell receptor beta chains below was sequenced from the same sample in a study of shared clonotypes between healthy human individuals. Clones were sequenced by immunoSEQ multiplex PCR, and TCRdb holds only the in-frame ones, with some missing. The table lists over a million clones, under 80% of them singletons. The source material was memory CD4+ T cells sorted from blood. The sample's subset: CD45RA-negative fraction. The source of these receptors is a man between 18 and 35 years old in good health.

Details on this clone: This sample also contains other DNA sequences that code for the same CDR3. The rearrangement joins TRBV5-1 to TRBJ2-3; tentative D call: TRBD1 (5 bases). This CDR3 has 14 amino acids. The V and J ends lost 1 base and 0 bases respectively, with 6 bases between them. Germline CDR1 and CDR2: SGHRS and YFSETQ. The CDR3 sequence is CASSLQGSTDTQYF. The CDR3 bases are TGCGCCAGCAGCTTGCAGGGTAGCACAGATACGCAGTATTTT.

The table lists this clone with a count of one. The V gene is TRBV5-1, the J gene TRBJ1-4; TRBD1 is a possible D gene (5 bases). The germline gives CDR1 SGHRS, CDR2 YFSETQ. Trimming cost V 0 bases and J 7 bases, with 13 bases left between them. The CDR3 spans 15 residues. Written as DNA, the CDR3 is TGCGCCAGCAGCTTGGCGGGGCAGGGTCCTGAAAAACTGTTTTTT. It yields the protein CASSLAGQGPEKLFF.

This chain uses TRBV5-1 with TRBJ1-4; D is unclear. Deletions cut 3 bases from V and 5 bases from J, with 17 bases between. The CDR3 runs 16 residues. Germline CDR1 is SGHRS and CDR2 is YFSETQ. The CDR3 DNA follows: TGCGCCAGCAGCTCTCGGGCTACCCGGCCAAATGAAAAACTGTTTTTT. Amino acids: CASSSRATRPNEKLFF.

The rearrangement links TRBV5-1 to TRBJ2-5, with D possibly being TRBD2 (5 bases). This CDR3 has 13 residues. V lost 3 bases and J 4 bases, leaving 10 bases between the germline ends. Germline V gene data show CDR1 as SGHRS and CDR2 as YFSETQ. CDR3 nucleotides: TGCGCCAGCAGCTCTATGGGGAGAGAGACCCAGTACTTC. Its protein is CASSSMGRETQYF.

The chain links TRBV11-3 to TRBJ2-3; D is perhaps TRBD2 (6 bases). Between the trimmed V and J ends, which lost 2 bases and 2 bases, there was a span of 11 bases. The CDR3 has 15 amino acids. Per germline, CDR1 SGHNT and CDR2 YENEEA. The CDR3 is CASSLTGEFTDTQYF. As DNA, the CDR3 is TGTGCCAGCAGCTTAACGGGAGAATTCACAGATACGCAGTATTTT.

V is TRBV11-2 and J is TRBJ2-2; no definite D call. CDR1 is SGHAT, CDR2 FQNNGV, per germline. V was clipped by 0 bases and J by 6 bases, with 8 bases between them. The CDR3 extends over 14 amino acids. The CDR3 DNA is TGTGCCAGCAGCTTAGATTCCTCATCCGGGGAGCTGTTTTTT. This codes for CASSLDSSSGELFF.

The chain couples TRBV10-3 to TRBJ2-7, with D perhaps matching TRBD1 or TRBD2 (6 bases each). Deletions cut 4 bases from V and 6 bases from J, with 19 bases between. CDR1 is ENHRY and CDR2 is SYGVKD in the germline V gene. CDR3 length: 15 residues. For the CDR3, the DNA is TGTGCCATCAGTGTGGGGGGCGGCCCGCACTTCGAGCAGTACTTC. Translated: CAISVGGGPHFEQYF.

This chain links TRBV28 with TRBJ1-1, with D perhaps TRBD1 (5 bases). This CDR3 region has 14 residues. Trimming removed 5 bases from V and 1 base from J, with 11 bases in between. The V gene's germline CDR1 is MDHEN and CDR2 SYDVKM. CDR3 coding DNA: TGTGCCAGCAGTCGGCCAGGGTGGAACACTGAAGCTTTCTTT. As protein: CASSRPGWNTEAFF.

V usage is TRBV18 and J usage is TRBJ2-7; D is unclear. CDR3 size: 16 residues. V lost 4 bases, J lost 5 bases, and 21 bases lay in between. Per the germline V gene, CDR1 is KGHSH and CDR2 is LQKENI. The CDR3 DNA is TGTGCCAGCTCACACCCGGGCCTCCCTACGGTTGACGAGCAGTACTTC. Translation gives CASSHPGLPTVDEQYF.

The V call is TRBV27, the J call TRBJ2-2; D is ambiguous. V was trimmed by 5 bases and J by 1 base, leaving 5 bases between them. The CDR3 spans 13 residues. Looked up from germline, CDR1 is MNHEY and CDR2 is SMNVEV (reference sequence). CDR3 loop: CASSPGNTGELFF. The CDR3 DNA sequence: TGTGCCAGCAGTCCGGGGAACACCGGGGAGCTGTTTTTT.

The V gene is TRBV28, the J gene TRBJ1-5, with D uncertain. There are 13 residues in the CDR3. V was clipped by 3 bases and J by 5 bases, with 8 bases between them. Germline assignment: CDR1 MDHEN and CDR2 SYDVKM. This chain's CDR3 is CASSLIGDQPQHF. The CDR3 region has the DNA TGTGCCAGCAGTTTGATCGGGGATCAGCCCCAGCATTTT.

On this clone itself: Distinct nucleotide sequences in the sample also encode this CDR3. The chain is built from TRBV28 and TRBJ1-5; D not certain. The CDR3 totals 14 residues. V was pared by 3 bases and J by 3 bases, with 9 bases between. Germline loops: CDR1 MDHEN, CDR2 SYDVKM. The chain's CDR3 is CASSLGGDNQPQHF. The CDR3 region has the DNA TGTGCCAGCAGTTTGGGAGGAGACAATCAGCCCCAGCATTTT.

This clone was seen more than once but under ten times. J is TRBJ1-1 and V is TRBV7-2; no clear D gene. The germline gives CDR1 SGHTA, CDR2 FQGNSA. V was pared by 5 bases and J by 1 base, with 8 bases between. This CDR3 spans 13 amino acids. CDR3 region: CASSRIENTEAFF. CDR3 nucleotides: TGTGCCAGCAGCCGAATAGAGAACACTGAAGCTTTCTTT.

This chain connects TRBV9 to TRBJ2-1; 9 bases are a match to TRBD2. The germline gives CDR1 SGDLS, CDR2 YYNGEE. Trimming removed 0 bases from V and 4 bases from J; junction bases left unmatched: 8. The CDR3 runs 17 residues. CDR3 loop: CASSVGLAGTLYNEQFF. The CDR3 nucleotides are TGTGCCAGCAGCGTAGGTCTAGCGGGGACCCTATACAATGAGCAGTTCTTC.

On this clone itself: The same CDR3 arises from other DNA sequences in this sample as well. The CDR3 nucleotides are TGTGCCAGCAGCTTGGCGGGGGGAGCTTACGAGCAGTACTTC. Its translation is CASSLAGGAYEQYF. The gene calls are TRBV5-4 and TRBJ2-7; 7 bases line up with TRBD2. Looked up from germline, CDR1 is SGHNT and CDR2 is YYREEE (reference sequence). The CDR3 is made up of 14 amino acids. The V segment lost 0 bases and the J segment 4 bases; nucleotides outside the gene matches: 4.

The table lists this clone with a few counts. The chain carries TRBV19 and TRBJ2-3; 7 positions match TRBD1. The CDR3 spans 13 residues. CDR1 is LNHDA, CDR2 SQIVND, per germline (reference sequence). J gave up 4 bases and V 5 bases, and 3 bases lay outside the gene matches. CDR3 region: CASSGTVADTQYF. CDR3 DNA: TGTGCCAGTAGTGGGACAGTGGCAGATACGCAGTATTTT.

This clone has a single count. The chain has TRBV7-2 and TRBJ1-2; the D is unclear. The CDR3 is made up of 13 amino acids. Germline loops: CDR1 SGHTA, CDR2 FQGNSA. V was clipped by 3 bases and J by 8 bases, with 13 bases between them. The CDR3 loop is CASSLDPGGGYTF. Written as DNA, the CDR3 is TGTGCCAGCAGCTTGGACCCCGGTGGGGGCTACACCTTC.